This T cell receptor beta chain was observed in a study of blood T cell repertoires in COVID-19. Study details: PBMCs, B-cell-depleted T cells, or T cells were the source of the cDNA or gDNA that made up the material.

TCRdb's table, derived via immunoSEQ multiplex PCR, lists solely in-frame clones and lacks some. The sample yields 250,000 to 300,000 clones, approximately 91% seen once. Unmatched junction bases numbered 10, after V lost 5 bases and J lost 5 bases. The CDR3 extends over 15 amino acids. The germline V gene has CDR1 SNHLY and CDR2 FYNNEI. The sequence derives from a woman in her sixties with acute or convalescent COVID-19. This chain joins TRBV2 and TRBJ2-5, with TRBD1 matching over 8 bases. The sequencing sample was made of peripheral blood. In nucleotides, the CDR3 is TGTGCCAGCAGTTCTTTAATGGACAGGGTGGAGACCCAGTACTTC. It codes for CASSSLMDRVETQYF.